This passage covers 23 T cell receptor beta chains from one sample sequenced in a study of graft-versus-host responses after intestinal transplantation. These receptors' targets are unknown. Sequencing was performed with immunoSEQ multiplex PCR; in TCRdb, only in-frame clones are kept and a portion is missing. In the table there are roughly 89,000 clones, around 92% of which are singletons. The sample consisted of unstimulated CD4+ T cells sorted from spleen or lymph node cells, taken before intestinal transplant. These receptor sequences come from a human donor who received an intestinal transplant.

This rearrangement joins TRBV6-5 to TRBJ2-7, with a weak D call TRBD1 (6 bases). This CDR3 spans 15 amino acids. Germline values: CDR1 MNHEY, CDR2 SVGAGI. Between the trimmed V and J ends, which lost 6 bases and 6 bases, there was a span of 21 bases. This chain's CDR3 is CASRPRDTVRVEQYF. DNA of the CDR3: TGTGCCAGCAGACCCCGGGACACAGTTCGGGTCGAGCAGTACTTC.

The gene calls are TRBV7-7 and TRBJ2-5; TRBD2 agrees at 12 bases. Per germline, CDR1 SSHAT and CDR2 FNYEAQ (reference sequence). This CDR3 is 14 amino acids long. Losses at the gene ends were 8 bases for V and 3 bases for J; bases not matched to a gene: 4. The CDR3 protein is CASGPSGGEETQYF. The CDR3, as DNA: TGTGCCAGCGGTCCTAGCGGGGGGGAAGAGACCCAGTACTTC.

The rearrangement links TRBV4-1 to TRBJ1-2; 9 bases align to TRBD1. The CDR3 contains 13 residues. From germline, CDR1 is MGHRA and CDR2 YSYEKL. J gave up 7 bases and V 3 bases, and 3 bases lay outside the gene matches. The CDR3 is CASSHTGGGGYTF. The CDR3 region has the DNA TGCGCCAGCAGCCATACAGGGGGCGGTGGCTACACCTTC.

This chain's CDR3 is CASSQGPGQGGTDTQYF. CDR3 coding DNA: TGCGCCAGCAGCCAAGGGCCGGGACAGGGGGGAACAGATACGCAGTATTTT. This chain uses TRBV4-3 with TRBJ2-3, with 11 bases identical to TRBD1. V trimming: 1 base; J trimming: 3 bases; junction bases outside the gene matches: 6. The germline V gene has CDR1 LGHNA and CDR2 YSLEER. The CDR3 has 17 residues.

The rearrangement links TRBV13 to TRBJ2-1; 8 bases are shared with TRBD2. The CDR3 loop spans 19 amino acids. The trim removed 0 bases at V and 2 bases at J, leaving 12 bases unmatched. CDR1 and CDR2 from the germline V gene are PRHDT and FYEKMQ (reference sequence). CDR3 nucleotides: TGTGCCAGCAGCTTAGGGCCCGGGAGGGGACGGAACCCCTACAATGAGCAGTTCTTC. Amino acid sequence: CASSLGPGRGRNPYNEQFF.

The DNA for the CDR3 is TGTGCCAGCAGCCCCCAGACAGGGAACCAAGAGACCCAGTACTTC. The encoded protein is CASSPQTGNQETQYF. This chain joins TRBV7-2 and TRBJ2-5; the match to TRBD1 covers 7 bases. This CDR3 is built from 15 residues. V was clipped by 5 bases and J by 0 bases; unmatched bases: 6. Per germline, CDR1 SGHTA and CDR2 FQGNSA.

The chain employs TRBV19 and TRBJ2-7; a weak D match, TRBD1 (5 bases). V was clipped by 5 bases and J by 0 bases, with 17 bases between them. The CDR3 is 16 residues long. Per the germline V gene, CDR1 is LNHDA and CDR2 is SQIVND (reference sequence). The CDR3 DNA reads TGTGCCAGTAGTTCCCGACAGAGATTTAGCTCCTACGAGCAGTACTTC. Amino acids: CASSSRQRFSSYEQYF.

In DNA form, the CDR3 reads TGTGCCAGCTCACCACAGGGGCACGATACGCAGTATTTT. This translates into CASSPQGHDTQYF. This chain uses TRBV18 with TRBJ2-3; TRBD1 might be the D (5 bases). V shed 1 base and J shed 6 bases, with 8 bases lying between them. Germline CDR1 KGHSH, CDR2 LQKENI. This CDR3 has 13 amino acids.

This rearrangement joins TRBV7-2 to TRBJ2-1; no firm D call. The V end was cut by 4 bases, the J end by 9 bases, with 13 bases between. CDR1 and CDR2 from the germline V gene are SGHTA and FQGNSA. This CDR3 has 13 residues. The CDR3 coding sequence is TGTGCCAGCAGCTCCGAGGCGATGGGTGAGCAGTTCTTC. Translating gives CASSSEAMGEQFF.

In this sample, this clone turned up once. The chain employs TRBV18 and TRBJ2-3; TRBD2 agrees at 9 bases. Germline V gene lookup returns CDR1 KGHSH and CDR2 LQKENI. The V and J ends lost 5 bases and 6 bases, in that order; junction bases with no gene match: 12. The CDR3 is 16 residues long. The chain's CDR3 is CASSWLAGATQDTQYF. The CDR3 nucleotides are TGTGCCAGCTCATGGTTAGCGGGGGCCACTCAGGATACGCAGTATTTT.

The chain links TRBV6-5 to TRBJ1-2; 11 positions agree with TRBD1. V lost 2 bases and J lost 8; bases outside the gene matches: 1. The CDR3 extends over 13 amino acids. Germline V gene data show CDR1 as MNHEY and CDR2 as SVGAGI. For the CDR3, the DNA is TGTGCCAGCAGTTACGGACAGGGGGCGGGCTACACCTTC. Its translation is CASSYGQGAGYTF.

The DNA for the CDR3 is TGTGCCAGTAGTATGACTAGCGGGGGGGTTCGGGGCTACAATGAGCAGTTCTTC. It specifies CASSMTSGGVRGYNEQFF. The V call is TRBV19, the J call TRBJ2-1; 14 bases align to TRBD2. CDR3 length: 18 residues. J was trimmed by 3 bases and V by 3 bases; bases with no gene match: 7. Germline lookup yields CDR1 LNHDA and CDR2 SQIVND (reference sequence). Drawing the rest from reference TRBV19 and TRBJ2-1, the complete variable domain is DGGITQSPKYLFRKEGQNVTLSCEQNLNHDAMYWYRQDPGQGLRLIYYSQIVNDFQKGDIAEGYSVSREKKESFPLTVTSAQKNPTAFYLCASSMTSGGVRGYNEQFFGPGTRLTVL.

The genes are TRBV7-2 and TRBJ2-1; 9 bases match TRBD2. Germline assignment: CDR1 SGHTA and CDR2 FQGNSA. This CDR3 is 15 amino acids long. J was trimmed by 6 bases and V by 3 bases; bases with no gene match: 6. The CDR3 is CASSFRRGGRNEQFF. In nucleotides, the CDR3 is TGTGCCAGCAGCTTTAGGCGGGGGGGTCGCAATGAGCAGTTCTTC.

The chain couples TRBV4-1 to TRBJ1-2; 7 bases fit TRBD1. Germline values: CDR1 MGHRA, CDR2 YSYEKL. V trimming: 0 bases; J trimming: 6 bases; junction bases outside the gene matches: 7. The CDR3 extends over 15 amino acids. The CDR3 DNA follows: TGCGCCAGCAGCCAAGAAGAGGGGGCAAGGCATGGCTACACCTTC. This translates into CASSQEEGARHGYTF.

In DNA, the CDR3 is TGTGCCAGCAGCTTCAGCGGGGGGCTCACAGATACGCAGTATTTT. It specifies CASSFSGGLTDTQYF. J is TRBJ2-3 and V is TRBV7-2, with 9 positions matching TRBD2. CDR3 length: 15 amino acids. Germline lookup yields CDR1 SGHTA and CDR2 FQGNSA. Losses at the gene ends were 3 bases for V and 2 bases for J; bases not matched to a gene: 3.

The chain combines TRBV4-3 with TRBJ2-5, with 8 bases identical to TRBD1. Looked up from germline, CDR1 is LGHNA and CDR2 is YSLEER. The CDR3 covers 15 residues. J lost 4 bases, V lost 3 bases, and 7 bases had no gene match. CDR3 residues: CASSHGQGSPETQYF. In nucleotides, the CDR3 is TGCGCCAGCAGCCACGGACAGGGAAGCCCAGAGACCCAGTACTTC.

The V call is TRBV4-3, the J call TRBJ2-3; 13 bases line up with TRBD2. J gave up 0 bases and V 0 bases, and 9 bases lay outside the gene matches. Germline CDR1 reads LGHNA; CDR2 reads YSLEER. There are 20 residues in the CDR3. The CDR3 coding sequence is TGCGCCAGCAGCCAAGATCGCGGGACTAGCGGGGCTACTAGCACAGATACGCAGTATTTT. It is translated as CASSQDRGTSGATSTDTQYF.

The CDR3 loop reads CASSVYGQYGQPQHF. CDR3 bases: TGTGCCAGCAGTGTCTACGGACAATACGGTCAGCCCCAGCATTTT. V usage is TRBV6-1 and J usage is TRBJ1-5; D is perhaps TRBD1 (5 bases). Germline CDR1 is MNHNS and CDR2 is SASEGT. The V end was cut by 4 bases, the J end by 6 bases, with 16 bases between. CDR3 length: 15 residues.

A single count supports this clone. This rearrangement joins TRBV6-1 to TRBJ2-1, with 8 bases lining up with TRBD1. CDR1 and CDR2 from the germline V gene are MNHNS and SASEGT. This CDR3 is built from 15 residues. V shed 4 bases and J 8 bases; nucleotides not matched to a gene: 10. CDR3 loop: CASSGSRYRGDEQFF. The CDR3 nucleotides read TGTGCCAGCAGTGGATCACGATACAGGGGGGATGAGCAGTTCTTC.

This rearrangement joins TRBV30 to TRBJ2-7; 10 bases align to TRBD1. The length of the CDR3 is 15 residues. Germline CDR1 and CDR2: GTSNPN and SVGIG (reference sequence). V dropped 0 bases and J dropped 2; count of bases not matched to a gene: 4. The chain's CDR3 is CAWSVGGQGTYEQYF. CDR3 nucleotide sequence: TGTGCCTGGAGTGTAGGGGGACAGGGGACCTACGAGCAGTACTTC.

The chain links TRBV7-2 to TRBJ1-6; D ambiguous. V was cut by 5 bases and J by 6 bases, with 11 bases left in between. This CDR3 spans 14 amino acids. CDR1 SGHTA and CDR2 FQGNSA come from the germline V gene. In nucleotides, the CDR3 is TGTGCCAGCAGCATGGCGAGGGCTAATTCACCCCTCCACTTT. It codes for CASSMARANSPLHF. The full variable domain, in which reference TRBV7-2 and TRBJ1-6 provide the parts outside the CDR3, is GAGVSQSPSNKVTEKGKDVELRCDPISGHTALYWYRQSLGQGLEFLIYFQGNSAPDKSGLPSDRFSAERTGGSVSTLTIQRTQQEDSAVYLCASSMARANSPLHFGNGTRLTVT.

The CDR3 nucleotides are TGTGCCAGCAGCCTCCTTAGCCGGGGGGTTTACAATGAGCAGTTCTTC. It yields the protein CASSLLSRGVYNEQFF. This chain links TRBV7-8 with TRBJ2-1, with 7 bases that match TRBD2. Germline V gene sequence: CDR1 SGHVS, CDR2 FQNEAQ. This CDR3 contains 16 residues. Trimming removed 5 bases from V and 4 bases from J; junction bases left unmatched: 11. Variable domain in full (rest from reference TRBV7-8 and TRBJ2-1): GAGVSQSPRYKVAKRGQDVALRCDPISGHVSLFWYQQALGQGPEFLTYFQNEAQLDKSGLPSDRFFAERPEGSVSTLKIQRTQQEDSAVYLCASSLLSRGVYNEQFFGPGTRLTVL.

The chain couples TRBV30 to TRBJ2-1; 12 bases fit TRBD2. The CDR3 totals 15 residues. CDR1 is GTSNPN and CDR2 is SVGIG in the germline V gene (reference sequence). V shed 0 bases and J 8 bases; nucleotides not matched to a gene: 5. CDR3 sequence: CAWSVLAGGAYEQFF. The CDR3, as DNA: TGTGCCTGGAGTGTACTAGCGGGGGGAGCCTATGAGCAGTTCTTC.